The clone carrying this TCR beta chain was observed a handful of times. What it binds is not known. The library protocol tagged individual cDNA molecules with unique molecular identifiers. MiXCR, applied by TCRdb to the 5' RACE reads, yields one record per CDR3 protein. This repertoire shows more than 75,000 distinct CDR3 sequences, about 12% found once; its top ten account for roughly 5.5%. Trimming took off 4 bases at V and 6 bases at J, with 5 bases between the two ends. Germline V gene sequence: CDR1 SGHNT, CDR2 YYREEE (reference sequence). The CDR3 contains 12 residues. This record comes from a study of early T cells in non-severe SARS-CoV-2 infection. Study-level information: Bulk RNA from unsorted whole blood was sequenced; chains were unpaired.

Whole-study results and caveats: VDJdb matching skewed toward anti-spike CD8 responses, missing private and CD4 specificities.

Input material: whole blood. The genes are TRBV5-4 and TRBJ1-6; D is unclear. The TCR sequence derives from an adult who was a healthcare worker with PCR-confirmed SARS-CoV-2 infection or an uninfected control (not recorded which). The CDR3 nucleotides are TGTGCCAGCAGCGGACTTAATTCACCCCTCCACTTT. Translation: CASSGLNSPLHF.